This passage covers 28 T cell receptor beta chains from one sample sequenced in a study of blood T cell repertoires in COVID-19. Assay used: immunoSEQ multiplex PCR; TCRdb lists only in-frame clones, some missing. The sample has over 100,000 clones, approximately 87% seen once. What was sequenced was peripheral blood. Receptor source: a woman aged 50 to 60 with acute or convalescent COVID-19.

The rearrangement joins TRBV18 to TRBJ1-6; TRBD1 might be the D (6 bases). Germline loops: CDR1 KGHSH, CDR2 LQKENI. There are 15 residues in the CDR3. V lost 3 bases and J 7 bases, leaving 13 bases between the germline ends. CDR3 sequence: CASSPAGGLNSPLHF. DNA for the CDR3: TGTGCCAGCTCACCGGCCGGGGGGCTGAATTCACCCCTCCACTTT.

This clone was observed a handful of times. V gene TRBV11-2 combines with J gene TRBJ2-1; 8 positions agree with TRBD2. Germline assignment: CDR1 SGHAT and CDR2 FQNNGV. V lost 1 base to trimming and J lost 3 bases; unmatched junction nucleotides: 8. The CDR3 runs to 17 residues. The CDR3 DNA reads as TGTGCCAGCAGCTTAGTTCAGCGGGGGCCCCTCTACAATGAGCAGTTCTTC. The encoded protein is CASSLVQRGPLYNEQFF. The whole variable domain, filled in from reference TRBV11-2 and TRBJ2-1, reads EAGVAQSPRYKIIEKRQSVAFWCNPISGHATLYWYQQILGQGPKLLIQFQNNGVVDDSQLPKDRFSAERLKGVDSTLKIQPAKLEDSAVYLCASSLVQRGPLYNEQFFGPGTRLTVL.

CDR3 in DNA: TGTGCCAGCAAAGTGGGCCTGAACACTGAAGCTTTCTTT. Protein: CASKVGLNTEAFF. The chain uses TRBV12-3 or TRBV12-4 and TRBJ1-1; D not certain. The CDR3 loop spans 13 amino acids. V dropped 7 bases and J dropped 0 bases, with 9 bases sitting between them.

This clone showed up just once. The CDR3 DNA is TGCGCCAGCAGCTTGGGAGCCACCGAAGCTTTCTTT. It translates to CASSLGATEAFF. V is TRBV5-1 and J is TRBJ1-1; the D is unclear. V lost 0 bases and J lost 8, with 8 bases in between. The CDR3 runs 12 residues. Per germline, CDR1 SGHRS and CDR2 YFSETQ.

Only a few counts were recorded for this clone. V and J are TRBV11-1 and TRBJ2-5, with 11 bases fitting TRBD2. The CDR3 loop spans 15 amino acids. Trimming took 4 bases from V and 5 from J; bases not matched to a gene: 6. Germline values: CDR1 SGHAT, CDR2 FQDESV (reference sequence). DNA for the CDR3: TGTGCCAGCAGCTCCGTAGCGGGGGGGCTTGAGACCCAGTACTTC. Translation gives CASSSVAGGLETQYF.

This clone was seen a single time. The CDR3 coding sequence is TGTGCCAGCAGTTACCGGGGCGGGGGGAGCTCCTACGAGCAGTACTTC. As protein: CASSYRGGGSSYEQYF. V usage is TRBV6-5 and J usage is TRBJ2-7; 8 nucleotides match TRBD2. This CDR3 is 16 amino acids long. Germline-derived CDR1 and CDR2 are MNHEY and SVGAGI. V dropped 2 bases and J dropped 0; count of bases not matched to a gene: 6.

The chain couples TRBV5-1 to TRBJ2-6; 7 bases align to TRBD1. Unmatched junction bases numbered 15, after V lost 4 bases and J lost 5 bases. The CDR3 consists of 18 residues. Germline CDR1 is SGHRS and CDR2 is YFSETQ. Written as DNA, the CDR3 is TGCGCCAGCAGCCCCGGACAGGACGGTCTTTCTTGGGCCAACGTCCTGACTTTC. Translated, it gives CASSPGQDGLSWANVLTF.

This sequence joins TRBV4-2 and TRBJ1-2, with D tentatively TRBD1 (6 bases). This CDR3 contains 17 residues. Trimming stripped 1 base from V and 3 bases from J, with 18 bases between. Per the germline V gene, CDR1 is LGHNA and CDR2 is YNFKEQ. The CDR3 spells CASSQGGSGGWDYGYTF. CDR3 nucleotides: TGTGCCAGCAGCCAAGGGGGTTCGGGGGGCTGGGACTATGGCTACACCTTC.

The chain couples TRBV3-1 (or the pseudogene TRBV3-2) to TRBJ1-6; no clear D. V was clipped by 4 bases and J by 7 bases, with 11 bases between them. CDR3 size: 14 residues. Germline CDR1 LGHDT, CDR2 YNNKEL (reference sequence). The CDR3 bases are TGTGCCAGCAGCCCCAGTGATTCCAATTCACCCCTCCACTTT. Its protein product is CASSPSDSNSPLHF.

This clone was observed a single time. This rearrangement joins TRBV24-1 to TRBJ1-2; D perhaps matches TRBD1 (6 bases). Germline CDR1 and CDR2: KGHDR and SFDVKD. This CDR3 region has 14 residues. V was shortened by 3 bases and J by 4 bases, with 11 bases between the two germline ends. CDR3 nucleotides: TGTGCCACCAGTGATCGGACAGATGTCTATGGCTACACCTTC. Amino acids: CATSDRTDVYGYTF.

This clone occurred many times. The gene calls are TRBV19 and TRBJ2-7; 7 nucleotides line up with TRBD1. Germline CDR1 is LNHDA and CDR2 is SQIVND (reference sequence). CDR3 size: 14 residues. The trim removed 4 bases at V and 6 bases at J, leaving 9 bases unmatched. The CDR3 is CASSTRQGQREQYF. The CDR3 nucleotides read TGTGCCAGTAGTACGCGACAGGGACAACGCGAGCAGTACTTC.

This sequence joins TRBV19 and TRBJ1-1; TRBD1 matches 8 bases. The CDR3 has 17 amino acids. The germline V gene has CDR1 LNHDA and CDR2 SQIVND (reference sequence). The V gene end was trimmed by 1 base and the J gene end by 5 bases; junction bases not matched to a gene: 12. CDR3 coding DNA: TGTGCCAGTAGTATAGGGGACAGGTTGGGGCGAGGGACTGAAGCTTTCTTT. This gives the protein CASSIGDRLGRGTEAFF. The full variable domain, rest sourced from reference TRBV19 and TRBJ1-1, is DGGITQSPKYLFRKEGQNVTLSCEQNLNHDAMYWYRQDPGQGLRLIYYSQIVNDFQKGDIAEGYSVSREKKESFPLTVTSAQKNPTAFYLCASSIGDRLGRGTEAFFGQGTRLTVV.

This chain joins TRBV30 and TRBJ2-6; D not certain. CDR3 size: 15 residues. The V and J ends lost 0 bases and 0 bases respectively, with 6 bases between them. Germline values: CDR1 GTSNPN, CDR2 SVGIG (reference sequence). The CDR3 here is CAWSVRSSGANVLTF. The CDR3 DNA reads as TGTGCCTGGAGTGTACGGAGCTCTGGGGCCAACGTCCTGACTTTC.

The CDR3 region has the DNA TGCGCCAGCAGCTTGGACGGGGGGCGATCGAACACCGGGGAGCTGTTTTTT. It encodes CASSLDGGRSNTGELFF. The genes are TRBV5-1 and TRBJ2-2; the D gene is possibly TRBD2 (7 bases). This CDR3 region has 17 residues. Germline V CDR1 and CDR2: SGHRS, YFSETQ. V was shortened by 0 bases and J by 0 bases, with 12 bases between the two germline ends.

The chain joins TRBV5-1 to TRBJ2-1; TRBD2 agrees at 7 bases. CDR3 size: 15 residues. Germline-derived CDR1 and CDR2 are SGHRS and YFSETQ. J lost 6 bases, V lost 0 bases, and 6 bases had no gene match. The CDR3 region is CASSLGLAAVNEQFF. The CDR3 DNA follows: TGCGCCAGCAGCTTGGGGCTAGCGGCCGTCAATGAGCAGTTCTTC.

This clone was observed a handful of times. In the same sample, other DNA sequences code for this CDR3. The chain carries TRBV5-1 and TRBJ2-6; no reliable D call. V lost 0 bases, J lost 2 bases, and 3 bases lay in between. Germline CDR1 and CDR2: SGHRS and YFSETQ. The CDR3 length is 14 residues. The CDR3 loop reads CASSLATGANVLTF. DNA of the CDR3: TGCGCCAGCAGCTTGGCCACTGGGGCCAACGTCCTGACTTTC. Using reference TRBV5-1 and TRBJ2-6 for the parts outside the CDR3, the full variable domain is KAGVTQTPRYLIKTRGQQVTLSCSPISGHRSVSWYQQTPGQGLQFLFEYFSETQRNKGNFPGRFSGRQFSNSRSEMNVSTLELGDSALYLCASSLATGANVLTFGAGSRLTVL.

The count of this clone is one. This chain joins TRBV7-8 and TRBJ2-2; 7 bases agree with TRBD1. V gave up 1 base and J gave up 6 bases; unmatched junction bases: 2. CDR1 and CDR2 from the germline V gene are SGHVS and FQNEAQ. The CDR3 totals 14 residues. For the CDR3, the DNA is TGTGCCAGCAGCTTAGTTGGGACAGCCGGGGAGCTGTTTTTT. This codes for CASSLVGTAGELFF. The whole variable domain, filled in from reference TRBV7-8 and TRBJ2-2, reads GAGVSQSPRYKVAKRGQDVALRCDPISGHVSLFWYQQALGQGPEFLTYFQNEAQLDKSGLPSDRFFAERPEGSVSTLKIQRTQQEDSAVYLCASSLVGTAGELFFGEGSRLTVL.

V usage is TRBV5-1 and J usage is TRBJ1-1; a possible D gene is TRBD1 (6 bases). This CDR3 is 15 amino acids long. V was cut by 4 bases and J by 0 bases, with 13 bases left in between. CDR1 and CDR2 (germline): SGHRS, YFSETQ. For the CDR3, the DNA is TGCGCCAGCAGCGCGACAGGATTGATGAACACTGAAGCTTTCTTT. It yields the protein CASSATGLMNTEAFF. Full variable domain (remainder filled in from reference TRBV5-1 and TRBJ1-1): KAGVTQTPRYLIKTRGQQVTLSCSPISGHRSVSWYQQTPGQGLQFLFEYFSETQRNKGNFPGRFSGRQFSNSRSEMNVSTLELGDSALYLCASSATGLMNTEAFFGQGTRLTVV.

The V and J genes are TRBV9 and TRBJ2-7; D might be TRBD2 (6 bases). Germline CDR1 SGDLS, CDR2 YYNGEE. Deletions cut 1 base from V and 0 bases from J, with 8 bases between. The CDR3 extends over 14 amino acids. CDR3 sequence reads: CASSVRGSSYEQYF. The CDR3 region has the DNA TGTGCCAGCAGCGTACGGGGGAGCTCCTACGAGCAGTACTTC.

The V gene is TRBV20-1, the J gene TRBJ1-2; the D gene is possibly TRBD1 (6 bases). CDR1 is DFQATT, CDR2 SNEGSKA, per germline (reference sequence). With 6 bases removed from V and 9 bases from J, the gap between germline ends came to 14 bases. CDR3 length equals 11 residues. This CDR3 is CSALDRKSYTF. Written as DNA, the CDR3 is TGCAGTGCCTTGGACAGAAAAAGCTACACCTTC.

This rearrangement joins TRBV2 to TRBJ1-5, with 7 bases that match TRBD1. CDR1 is SNHLY and CDR2 is FYNNEI in the germline V gene. CDR3 size: 13 residues. The V segment lost 6 bases and the J segment 4 bases; nucleotides outside the gene matches: 3. The CDR3 nucleotides are TGTGCCAGCAGGGGACAGTTTAATCAGCCCCAGCATTTT. It translates to CASRGQFNQPQHF.

The chain uses TRBV2 and TRBJ2-5, with 7 nucleotides matching TRBD1. V was pared by 8 bases and J by 9 bases, with 12 bases of the junction left unmatched. Germline assignment: CDR1 SNHLY and CDR2 FYNNEI. CDR3 length equals 13 residues. CDR3: CASGQGQYEAQYF. For the CDR3, the DNA is TGTGCCAGCGGTCAGGGACAGTATGAGGCCCAGTACTTC.

The V call is TRBV5-1, the J call TRBJ1-1; D might be TRBD1 (6 bases). Germline CDR1 reads SGHRS; CDR2 reads YFSETQ. CDR3 length: 13 amino acids. Trimming pared 9 bases from V and 2 bases from J, leaving 14 bases between. The CDR3 loop is CATRTDQNTEAFF. CDR3 nucleotide sequence: TGCGCCACCCGGACAGACCAAAACACTGAAGCTTTCTTT.

The V and J genes are TRBV5-1 and TRBJ1-4; the match to TRBD1 covers 7 bases. The CDR3 loop spans 13 amino acids. Germline values: CDR1 SGHRS, CDR2 YFSETQ. J lost 8 bases, V lost 6 bases, and 7 bases had no gene match. The CDR3 protein is CASTGTAGEKLFF. The DNA of the CDR3 is TGCGCCAGCACCGGGACAGCAGGGGAAAAACTGTTTTTT.

The rearrangement joins TRBV6-5 to TRBJ1-4; weak D call: TRBD1 (6 bases). The CDR3 runs to 15 residues. Trimming left V 5 bases short and J 2 bases short, with 12 bases between. Germline lookup yields CDR1 MNHEY and CDR2 SVGAGI. The CDR3 here is CASSKGGATNEKLFF. The CDR3 bases are TGTGCCAGCAGTAAGGGGGGGGCCACTAATGAAAAACTGTTTTTT.

This clone has more than one count but fewer than ten. The chain combines TRBV6-5 with TRBJ1-1, with D perhaps matching TRBD1 (5 bases). Germline CDR1 is MNHEY and CDR2 is SVGAGI. Trimming left V 4 bases short and J 4 bases short, with 10 bases between. The length of the CDR3 is 13 residues. The DNA for the CDR3 is TGTGCCAGCAGTTTCATGCAGGGCACTGAAGCTTTCTTT. It translates to CASSFMQGTEAFF.

Only a few counts were recorded for this clone. The CDR3: CASSFLQGINQPQHF. The CDR3 DNA reads TGTGCCAGCAGTTTTTTGCAGGGTATCAATCAGCCCCAGCATTTT. The chain links TRBV28 to TRBJ1-5, with D possibly being TRBD1 (5 bases). Germline CDR1 and CDR2: MDHEN and SYDVKM. There are 15 residues in the CDR3. V was clipped by 3 bases and J by 3 bases, with 12 bases between them.

The chain employs TRBV3-1 (or the pseudogene TRBV3-2) and TRBJ1-5; tentative D call: TRBD1 (5 bases). Trimming removed 1 base at V and 5 bases at J, with 9 bases between. Germline V lookup: CDR1 LGHDT, CDR2 YNNKEL (reference sequence). The CDR3 consists of 14 residues. The CDR3 region is CASSQAGNHQPQHF. Here the CDR3 DNA reads TGTGCCAGCAGCCAAGCAGGGAATCATCAGCCCCAGCATTTT.